This T cell receptor beta chain was captured by sequencing in a study of monozygotic twins with cystic fibrosis. Using immunoSEQ multiplex PCR, the repertoire was profiled, and TCRdb retains in-frame clones only, with some absent. Of around 27,000 clones detected, 75% to 95% appear once; the ten largest clones hold approximately 0.5%. The CDR3 length is 14 residues. V was clipped by 1 base and J by 3 bases, with 7 bases between them. CDR1 SGHVS and CDR2 FNYEAQ come from the germline V gene. The V call is TRBV7-6, the J call TRBJ1-5; weak D call: TRBD1 (6 bases). The source of this sequence is a girl aged 2 to 9 with cystic fibrosis. Sample: blood. In DNA, the CDR3 is TGTGCCAGCAGCTTAGACAGGGACAATCAGCCCCAGCATTTT. Translated, it gives CASSLDRDNQPQHF.